This TCR beta chain was captured by sequencing in a study of cytotoxic CD8 clonotypes in ibrutinib-treated CLL. Study at large: There were roughly 12 relapsed/refractory patients and about 14 treatment-naive patients, and around 18 were IGHV unmutated. Study-wide results and limits: T-cell clonality at baseline went above that of age-matched healthy donors and rose and fell with circulating CD8+ T-cell counts.

This clone showed up just a few times. What it recognizes is unknown. TCRdb's table, derived via immunoSEQ multiplex PCR, lists solely in-frame clones and lacks some. The sample has approximately 280,000 clones, 60% to 80% seen once. The CDR3 extends over 13 amino acids. Germline CDR1 reads MNHEY; CDR2 reads SMNVEV (reference sequence). The V gene lost 7 bases and the J gene lost 2 bases, with 10 bases spanning the gap. This specimen was PBMCs, taken at disease progression, from a patient treated with ibrutinib. This TCR was sampled from a human donor with chronic lymphocytic leukemia. V and J are TRBV27 and TRBJ2-3; D ambiguous. The chain's CDR3 is CASKLQNTDTQYF. CDR3 coding DNA: TGTGCCAGCAAATTACAGAACACAGATACGCAGTATTTT.